This T cell receptor beta chain comes out of a study of T cell responses to AZD1222 COVID-19 vaccine. Broader study findings: Repertoire sampling occurred only after the peak T cell response. Reportedly, nearly half the spike-specific TCRs target unmutated variant regions.

With V trimmed by 7 bases and J by 8 bases, 4 bases remained unmatched. Germline V gene sequence: CDR1 SNHLY, CDR2 FYNNEI. The CDR3 runs to 13 residues. Details on this clone: Antigen unknown.

TCRdb's table, derived via immunoSEQ multiplex PCR, lists solely in-frame clones and lacks some. Seen here are around 140,000 clones, under 90% observed once, and the top ten hold around 24%. The receptor comes from an adult in good health. This rearrangement joins TRBV2 to TRBJ1-4; 10 bases fit TRBD1. Material: peripheral blood, obtained on day 0 of AZD1222 vaccination. CDR3 nucleotide sequence: TGTGCCAGCATGGACAGGGGGGAAGAAAAACTGTTTTTT. Its translation is CASMDRGEEKLFF.